Listed below are T cell receptor beta chains from one sample, sequenced in a study of blood T cell repertoires in COVID-19. Profiling relied on immunoSEQ multiplex PCR, and the TCRdb table lists in-frame clones only, not all of them. Here the sample spans almost 30,000 clones, roughly 65% being singletons. The sequencing sample was made of peripheral blood. The receptors stem from a human donor in a cohort sampled during active COVID-19. Each CDR3 is given without its conserved first and last residue.

J | V | CDR3
TRBJ2-2 | TRBV6-2/TRBV6-3 | ASSWGLASGELF
TRBJ1-1 | TRBV4-3 | ASSQATGFTEAF
TRBJ2-1 | TRBV29-1 | SVDGSGGANEQF
TRBJ1-1 | TRBV7-2 | ASSPRTGPNTEAF
TRBJ1-1 | TRBV2 | ASSADTWRVAF
TRBJ2-1 | TRBV19 | ASSIGLAANNEQF
TRBJ1-6 | TRBV30 | ALNNRNSPLH
TRBJ1-2 | TRBV7-2 | ASSSGEGRNYGYT
TRBJ2-2 | TRBV3-1/TRBV3-2 | ASSPTLSRGINTGELF
TRBJ2-3 | TRBV5-4 | ASSRLAGGTDTQY
TRBJ1-2 | TRBV11-3 | ASRTGQFEDGYT
TRBJ2-1 | TRBV5-1 | ASSSVRLRASYNEQF
TRBJ2-3 | TRBV19 | ASSTRSHTDTQY
TRBJ2-2 | TRBV11-1 | ASSLNPGVTGELF
TRBJ2-5 | TRBV7-2 | ASSLGQMETQY
TRBJ2-7 | TRBV28 | ASSLKNLGLAATNEQY
TRBJ2-1 | TRBV3-1/TRBV3-2 | ASSQEGAGSSYNEQF
TRBJ2-1 | TRBV7-9 | ASSLEGYSLAGVNEQF
TRBJ1-6 | TRBV28 | ASRGTGYNSPLH
TRBJ2-1 | TRBV6-5 | ASTPSGPRNNEQF
TRBJ2-1 | TRBV6-5 | ASSTRQDNEQF
TRBJ2-7 | TRBV11-3 | ASSSRTGALIHEQY
TRBJ1-4 | TRBV2 | ASSPRRTAEKLF
TRBJ2-2 | TRBV3-1/TRBV3-2 | ASRRTSGDTGELF
TRBJ2-2 | TRBV11-2 | ASTSPGGNTGELF
TRBJ2-3 | TRBV11-2 | ASSLLAGADTQY
TRBJ2-6 | TRBV18 | ASSPEGAGANVLT
TRBJ2-1 | TRBV19 | ASSQTPLSYNEQF
TRBJ1-1 | TRBV7-9 | ASSSDLPTGEAF
TRBJ2-7 | TRBV7-9 | ASSFSLGTHTYEQY
TRBJ2-5 | TRBV6-6 | ASSLTGGQETQY
TRBJ2-5 | TRBV7-2 | ASSPRAGRGAWETQY
TRBJ2-3 | TRBV3-1/TRBV3-2 | ASSPFRAGLDTQY
TRBJ2-2 | TRBV7-9 | ASSFGGTGELF
TRBJ2-2 | TRBV5-1 | ASSRTGNTGELF
TRBJ2-5 | TRBV24-1 | ATSPGTGGWYQETQY